The following is a TCR beta chain sequence with its context. Its target is not known. The PCR had 60 Vbeta and 13 Jbeta primers. Sequencing used immunoSEQ multiplex PCR; TCRdb keeps in-frame clones, though not all of them. The table has around 120,000 clones, approximately 81% seen once. Each of the donors was a healthy bone marrow donor. The CDR3 is made up of 15 amino acids. Germline V lookup: CDR1 SGHRS, CDR2 YFSETQ. V was clipped by 4 bases and J by 7 bases; unmatched bases: 11. These data come from a study of cytomegalovirus exposure and HLA in healthy donors. Broader study findings: Within an earlier analysis, most TCR beta V segments proved productive either about 87% or about 30% of the time. There were a few CMV-associated chains whose specificity for CMV antigens was confirmed in vitro.

The sequencing input was PBMCs. This sequence was found in a man younger than 35 in good health and CMV-seronegative. V gene TRBV5-1 combines with J gene TRBJ2-3; TRBD1 agrees at 8 bases. CDR3 coding DNA: TGCGCCAGCAGCCCCCGCGACAGGGGTACACATACGCAGTATTTT. This translates into CASSPRDRGTHTQYF.